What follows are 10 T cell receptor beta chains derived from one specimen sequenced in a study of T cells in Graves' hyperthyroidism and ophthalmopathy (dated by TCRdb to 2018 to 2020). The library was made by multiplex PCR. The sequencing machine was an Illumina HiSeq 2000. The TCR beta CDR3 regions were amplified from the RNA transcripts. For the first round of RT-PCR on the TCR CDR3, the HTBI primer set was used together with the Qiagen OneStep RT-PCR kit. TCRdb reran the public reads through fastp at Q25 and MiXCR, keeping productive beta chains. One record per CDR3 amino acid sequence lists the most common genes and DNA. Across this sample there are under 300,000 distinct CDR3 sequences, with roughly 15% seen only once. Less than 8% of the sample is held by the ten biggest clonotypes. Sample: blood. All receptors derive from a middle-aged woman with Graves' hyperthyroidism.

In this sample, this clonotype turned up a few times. The CDR3 reads CASSYGRTSTDTQYF. Here the CDR3 DNA reads TGTGCCAGCAGTTACGGGCGGACTAGCACAGATACGCAGTATTTT. V usage is TRBV6-2 or TRBV6-3 and J usage is TRBJ2-3; D perhaps matches TRBD2 (5 bases). Trimming took off 2 bases at V and 0 bases at J, with 9 bases between the two ends. There are 15 residues in the CDR3. In germline, CDR1 is MNHEY, CDR2 SVGEGT.

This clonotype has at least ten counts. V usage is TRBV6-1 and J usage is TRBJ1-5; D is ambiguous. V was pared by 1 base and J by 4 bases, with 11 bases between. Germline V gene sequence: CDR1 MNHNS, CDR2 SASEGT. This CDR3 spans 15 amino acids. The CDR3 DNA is TGTGCCAGCAGTGAAGGGGGATGGTGGAATCAGCCCCAGCATTTT. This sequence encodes CASSEGGWWNQPQHF.

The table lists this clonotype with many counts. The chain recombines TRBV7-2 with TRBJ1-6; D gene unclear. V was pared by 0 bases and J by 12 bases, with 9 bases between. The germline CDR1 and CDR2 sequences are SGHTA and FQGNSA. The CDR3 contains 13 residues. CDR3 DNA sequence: TGTGCCAGCAGCTTAGCGGGGTATGGACCCCTCCACTTT. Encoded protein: CASSLAGYGPLHF.

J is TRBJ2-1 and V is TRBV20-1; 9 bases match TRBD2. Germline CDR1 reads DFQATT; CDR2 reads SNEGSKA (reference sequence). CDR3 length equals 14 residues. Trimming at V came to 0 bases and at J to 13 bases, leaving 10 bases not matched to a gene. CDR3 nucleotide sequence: TGCAGTGCTAGAGACCCGAAGCGGGGGGAGACCCAGTTCTTC. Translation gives CSARDPKRGETQFF.

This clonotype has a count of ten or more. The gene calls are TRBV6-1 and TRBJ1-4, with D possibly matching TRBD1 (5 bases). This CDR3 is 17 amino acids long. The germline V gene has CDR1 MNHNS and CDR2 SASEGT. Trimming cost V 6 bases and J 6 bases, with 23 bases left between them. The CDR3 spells CASRLQWGTVHYEKLFF. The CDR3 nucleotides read TGTGCCAGCAGACTGCAATGGGGGACGGTTCATTATGAAAAACTGTTTTTT.

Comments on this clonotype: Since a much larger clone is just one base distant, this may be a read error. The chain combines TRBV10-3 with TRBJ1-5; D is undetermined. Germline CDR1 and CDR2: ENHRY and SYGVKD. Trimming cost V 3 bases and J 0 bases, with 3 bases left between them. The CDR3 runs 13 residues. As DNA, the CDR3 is TGTGCCATCAGTGACAATAGCAATCAGCCCCAGCATTTT. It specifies CAISDNSNQPQHF.

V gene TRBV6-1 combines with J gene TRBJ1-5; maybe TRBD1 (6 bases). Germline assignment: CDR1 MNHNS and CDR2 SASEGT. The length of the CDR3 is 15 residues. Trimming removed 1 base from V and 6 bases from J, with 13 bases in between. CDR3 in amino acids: CASSEGPGDTQPQHF. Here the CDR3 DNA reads TGTGCCAGCAGTGAAGGACCTGGGGACACTCAGCCCCAGCATTTT.

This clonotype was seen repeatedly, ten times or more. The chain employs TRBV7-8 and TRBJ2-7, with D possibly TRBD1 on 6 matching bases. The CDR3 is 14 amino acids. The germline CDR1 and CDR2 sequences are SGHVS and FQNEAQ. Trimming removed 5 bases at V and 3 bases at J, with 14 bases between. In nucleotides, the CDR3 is TGTGCCAGCAGCCTATATGGACAGAGCTACGAGCAGTACTTC. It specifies CASSLYGQSYEQYF.

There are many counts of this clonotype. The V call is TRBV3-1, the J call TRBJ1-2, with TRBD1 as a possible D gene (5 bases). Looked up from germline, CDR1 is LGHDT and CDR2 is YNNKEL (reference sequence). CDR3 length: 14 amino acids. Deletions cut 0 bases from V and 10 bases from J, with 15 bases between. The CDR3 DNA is TGTGCCAGCAGCCAAGATATGAGACAGACCTCCTACACCTTC. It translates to CASSQDMRQTSYTF.

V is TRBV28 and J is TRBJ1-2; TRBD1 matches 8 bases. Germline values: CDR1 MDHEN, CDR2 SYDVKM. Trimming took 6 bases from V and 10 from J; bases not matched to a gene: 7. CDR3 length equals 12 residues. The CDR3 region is CASSPGTGDYTF. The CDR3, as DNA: TGTGCCAGCAGCCCCGGGACAGGAGACTACACCTTC.